This is a list of T cell receptor beta chains from one sample in a study of cytomegalovirus exposure and HLA in healthy donors. The table came from immunoSEQ multiplex PCR; TCRdb's copy has only in-frame clones and leaves some out. The repertoire holds fewer than 200,000 clones, with more than 65% as singletons. The sequenced material came from PBMCs. The receptors shown here come from a man in his forties in good health and CMV-seropositive. Each CDR3 is given with its conserved first and last residue. A D gene is named only where the DNA matches it firmly. Clone size is not always given. Where it is, it says once, few, many or a class for expanded clones.

abundance,v_gene,len,d_gene,j_gene,CDR3aa,CDR3nt
-,TRBV5-4,13,-,TRBJ2-1,CASSLDYNNEQFF,TGTGCCAGCAGCCTGGACTATAACAATGAGCAGTTCTTC
-,TRBV10-3,15,TRBD1,TRBJ1-1,CAISPRGTGETEAFF,TGTGCCATCAGCCCTCGAGGGACAGGGGAAACTGAAGCTTTCTTT
-,TRBV5-1,13,TRBD2,TRBJ2-3,CASNRGDTDTQYF,TGCGCCAGCAATCGGGGGGACACAGATACGCAGTATTTT
-,TRBV5-6,15,TRBD1,TRBJ1-4,CASSSGQGPNEKLFF,TGTGCCAGCAGCTCGGGACAGGGACCTAATGAAAAACTGTTTTTT
-,TRBV25-1,17,-,TRBJ2-5,CASSEPSWRGPQETQYF,TGTGCCAGCAGTGAGCCGTCCTGGCGGGGCCCCCAAGAGACCCAGTACTTC
once,TRBV29-1,14,TRBD2,TRBJ2-1,CSVLSGPSYNEQFF,TGCAGCGTCCTTAGCGGGCCCTCCTACAATGAGCAGTTCTTC
-,TRBV11-1,13,-,TRBJ2-7,CASSLNRGGEQYF,TGTGCCAGCAGCTTGAACAGGGGGGGGGAGCAGTACTTC
-,TRBV5-1,14,TRBD1,TRBJ1-5,CASSLGDRGQPQHF,TGCGCCAGCAGCTTGGGGGACAGGGGGCAGCCCCAGCATTTT
-,TRBV4-1,16,TRBD2,TRBJ2-7,CASSQHLAGGSYEQYF,TGTGCCAGCAGCCAGCATCTAGCGGGAGGTTCCTACGAGCAGTACTTC
few,TRBV29-1,13,TRBD2,TRBJ2-7,CSAGEGIPYEQYF,TGCAGCGCTGGGGAGGGCATACCCTACGAGCAGTACTTC
-,TRBV6-6,15,TRBD1,TRBJ2-1,CASRRTGGGYNEQFF,TGTGCCAGCAGACGGACAGGGGGCGGCTACAATGAGCAGTTCTTC
-,TRBV5-1,15,TRBD1,TRBJ1-3,CASSSQGYSGNTIYF,TGCGCCAGCAGCTCACAGGGGTACTCTGGAAACACCATATATTTT
-,TRBV13,15,TRBD1,TRBJ1-2,CASSSYRGMGYGYTF,TGTGCCAGCAGCTCTTACAGGGGGATGGGCTATGGCTACACCTTC
-,TRBV7-2,15,-,TRBJ2-3,CASSLMPGASDTQYF,TGTGCCAGCAGCTTAATGCCGGGAGCATCAGATACGCAGTATTTT
-,TRBV5-1,12,TRBD1,TRBJ2-4,CASSSGGDIQYF,TGCGCCAGCAGCTCAGGGGGTGACATTCAGTACTTC
-,TRBV7-3,15,TRBD1,TRBJ1-1,CASSLGRTGNTEAFF,TGTGCCAGCAGCTTGGGCCGGACAGGGAACACTGAAGCTTTCTTT
-,TRBV5-1,15,TRBD1,TRBJ1-1,CASSIGQGPTTEAFF,TGCGCCAGCAGCATCGGACAGGGCCCCACGACTGAAGCTTTCTTT
-,TRBV4-1,15,-,TRBJ1-5,CASSQGTVSNQPQHF,TGCGCCAGCAGCCAAGGGACAGTTAGCAATCAGCCCCAGCATTTT
once,TRBV27,14,-,TRBJ2-7,CASSLGQSIHEQYF,TGTGCCAGCAGTTTAGGACAAAGTATTCACGAGCAGTACTTC
-,TRBV5-1,17,-,TRBJ2-4,CASSPPTLGQAKNIQYF,TGCGCCAGCAGCCCCCCGACCCTCGGACAGGCCAAAAACATTCAGTACTTC
-,TRBV11-2,14,-,TRBJ2-7,CASSLGGTKYEQYF,TGTGCCAGCAGCTTAGGTGGCACGAAATACGAGCAGTACTTC
-,TRBV6-5,16,TRBD1,TRBJ2-7,CASSYSQGADSYEQYF,TGTGCCAGCAGTTACTCCCAGGGGGCCGATTCCTACGAGCAGTACTTC
-,TRBV19,15,TRBD2,TRBJ2-3,CASSRLAGYSDTQYF,TGTGCCAGTAGTAGACTAGCGGGATATTCAGATACGCAGTATTTT
-,TRBV10-3,12,-,TRBJ2-2,CAIGLNTGELFF,TGTGCCATCGGACTAAACACCGGGGAGCTGTTTTTT
-,TRBV4-2,15,TRBD2,TRBJ2-2,CASSHERGRTGELFF,TGTGCCAGCAGCCATGAGCGGGGGCGAACCGGGGAGCTGTTTTTT
-,TRBV2,15,TRBD1,TRBJ1-5,CASSDRDRDNQPQHF,TGTGCCAGCAGTGACCGGGACAGGGACAATCAGCCCCAGCATTTT
-,TRBV7-2,15,-,TRBJ1-1,CASSPGFLSDTEAFF,TGTGCCAGCAGCCCAGGGTTTCTCTCGGACACTGAAGCTTTCTTT
-,TRBV5-1,14,-,TRBJ1-2,CASSLVGGVYGYTF,TGCGCCAGCAGCTTGGTGGGGGGGGTCTATGGCTACACCTTC
-,TRBV7-8,18,TRBD1,TRBJ2-2,CASSLGALGQANTGELFF,TGTGCCAGCAGCTTAGGGGCGCTCGGACAGGCGAACACCGGGGAGCTGTTTTTT
-,TRBV5-1,14,-,TRBJ2-2,CASRGGSETGELFF,TGCGCCAGCCGAGGAGGGTCAGAGACCGGGGAGCTGTTTTTT
-,TRBV7-2,14,-,TRBJ2-1,CASSLGQGLNEQFF,TGTGCCAGCAGCTTAGGGCAGGGTCTCAATGAGCAGTTCTTC
-,TRBV7-9,16,TRBD1,TRBJ2-1,CASSPRVGTGNNEQFF,TGTGCCAGCAGCCCCCGTGTGGGGACAGGGAACAATGAGCAGTTCTTC
once,TRBV6-1,14,TRBD1,TRBJ2-1,CASSEQGQGEEQFF,TGTGCCAGCAGTGAGCAGGGACAGGGTGAGGAGCAGTTCTTC
few,TRBV5-4,17,-,TRBJ2-2,CASSFRMSGMNTGELFF,TGTGCCAGCAGCTTTCGGATGTCAGGGATGAACACCGGGGAGCTGTTTTTT
-,TRBV5-1,15,TRBD2,TRBJ2-5,CASSLDGRAQETQYF,TGCGCCAGCAGCTTGGACGGGAGGGCACAAGAGACCCAGTACTTC
-,TRBV2,13,TRBD2,TRBJ2-1,CASSGVRAGEWIF,TGTGCCAGCAGTGGGGTCAGGGCGGGGGAGTGGATCTTC
once,TRBV28,15,-,TRBJ2-3,CASSLLGGKGNTQYF,TGTGCCAGCAGTTTATTGGGAGGCAAGGGCAATACGCAGTATTTT
once,TRBV21-1,17,-,TRBJ2-4,CASSIPPGLAEINIQYF,TGTGCCAGCAGCATCCCGCCGGGACTAGCGGAAATAAACATTCAGTACTTC
-,TRBV4-3,18,-,TRBJ1-1,CASSQDTLAGPGGTEAFF,TGCGCCAGCAGCCAAGATACCCTGGCAGGGCCGGGAGGCACTGAAGCTTTCTTT
-,TRBV9,14,TRBD1,TRBJ1-6,CASSSRDSNSPLHF,TGTGCCAGCAGCTCCCGGGACAGCAATTCACCCCTCCACTTT
-,TRBV9,15,-,TRBJ2-3,CASSLTGDNSDTQYF,TGTGCCAGCAGCCTTACCGGTGACAATTCAGATACGCAGTATTTT
-,TRBV19,15,TRBD1,TRBJ1-2,CASSKDREVWYGYTF,TGTGCCAGTAGTAAGGACAGGGAGGTCTGGTATGGCTACACCTTC
-,TRBV28,18,-,TRBJ1-5,CASTYWGLAERPGQPQHF,TGTGCCAGCACCTATTGGGGGCTAGCTGAGAGGCCCGGTCAGCCCCAGCATTTT
-,TRBV5-4,15,TRBD2,TRBJ2-7,CASSRTSGTVGEQYF,TGTGCCAGCAGTAGGACTAGCGGGACTGTAGGAGAGCAGTACTTC
-,TRBV11-2,15,-,TRBJ1-1,CASSLLQVYGTEAFF,TGTGCCAGCAGCCTCCTACAGGTTTACGGCACTGAAGCTTTCTTT